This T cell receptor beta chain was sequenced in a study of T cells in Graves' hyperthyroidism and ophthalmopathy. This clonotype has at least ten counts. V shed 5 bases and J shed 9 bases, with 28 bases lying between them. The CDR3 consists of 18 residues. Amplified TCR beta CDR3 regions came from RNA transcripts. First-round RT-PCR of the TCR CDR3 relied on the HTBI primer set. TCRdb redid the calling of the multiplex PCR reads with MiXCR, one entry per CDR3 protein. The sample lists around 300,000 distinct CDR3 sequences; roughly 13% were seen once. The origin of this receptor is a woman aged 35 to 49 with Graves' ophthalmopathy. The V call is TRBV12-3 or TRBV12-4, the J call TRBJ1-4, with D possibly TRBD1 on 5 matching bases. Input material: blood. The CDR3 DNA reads TGTGCCAGCAGTCCGGTGATTCACGTATTCGTAGGGGCCAAAAAACTGTTTTTT. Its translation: CASSPVIHVFVGAKKLFF.